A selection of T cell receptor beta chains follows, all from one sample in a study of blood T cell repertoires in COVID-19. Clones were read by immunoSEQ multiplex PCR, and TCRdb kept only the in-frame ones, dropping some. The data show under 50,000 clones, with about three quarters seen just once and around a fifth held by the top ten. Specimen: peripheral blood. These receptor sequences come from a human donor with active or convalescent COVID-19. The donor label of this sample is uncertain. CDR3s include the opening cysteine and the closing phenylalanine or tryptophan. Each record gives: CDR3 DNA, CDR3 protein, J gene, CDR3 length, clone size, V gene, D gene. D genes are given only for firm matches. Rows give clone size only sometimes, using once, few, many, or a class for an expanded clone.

cdr3_nt: TGTGCCAGCAGCCCCGGGACACAGGCGGTATTGGACACTGAAGCTTTCTTT
cdr3_aa: CASSPGTQAVLDTEAFF
j_call: TRBJ1-1
cdr3_length: 17
clone_size: -
v_call: TRBV11-3
d_call: -

cdr3_nt: TGTGCCATCAGTAGAAAAGAAGGGACTAGTCGTTTTGACGAGCAGTACTTC
cdr3_aa: CAISRKEGTSRFDEQYF
j_call: TRBJ2-7
cdr3_length: 17
clone_size: -
v_call: TRBV10-3
d_call: TRBD2

cdr3_nt: TGTGCCAGCAGCGTTCAAGCGGGGAGCTCCTACGAGCAGTACTTC
cdr3_aa: CASSVQAGSSYEQYF
j_call: TRBJ2-7
cdr3_length: 15
clone_size: -
v_call: TRBV9
d_call: TRBD2

cdr3_nt: TGTGCCAGCAGCTCGGGAGTTGGAGAGACCCAGTACTTC
cdr3_aa: CASSSGVGETQYF
j_call: TRBJ2-5
cdr3_length: 13
clone_size: -
v_call: TRBV11-2
d_call: -

cdr3_nt: TGCGCCAGCAGCTTGTCATTCCAGGACTACGAGCAGTACTTC
cdr3_aa: CASSLSFQDYEQYF
j_call: TRBJ2-7
cdr3_length: 14
clone_size: -
v_call: TRBV5-1
d_call: -

cdr3_nt: TGTGCCAGCAGACCTATAGCGGGAGGGGTGACAGATACGCAGTATTTT
cdr3_aa: CASRPIAGGVTDTQYF
j_call: TRBJ2-3
cdr3_length: 16
clone_size: -
v_call: TRBV2
d_call: TRBD2

cdr3_nt: TGTGCCAGCCTGGGGGGGACGGACGAGCAGTACTTC
cdr3_aa: CASLGGTDEQYF
j_call: TRBJ2-7
cdr3_length: 12
clone_size: once
v_call: TRBV11-2
d_call: TRBD2

cdr3_nt: TGCGCCAGCAGTGTCAGTGCAACTAATGAAAAACTGTTTTTT
cdr3_aa: CASSVSATNEKLFF
j_call: TRBJ1-4
cdr3_length: 14
clone_size: -
v_call: TRBV10-1
d_call: -

cdr3_nt: TGTGCCAGCAGCTTGAGCGGTCAGAGAGCCACCTACGAGCAGTACTTC
cdr3_aa: CASSLSGQRATYEQYF
j_call: TRBJ2-7
cdr3_length: 16
clone_size: -
v_call: TRBV7-2
d_call: -

cdr3_nt: TGTGCCAGCAGCGCCCGGACAGGAATCGCTGGGGCCAACGTCCTGACTTTC
cdr3_aa: CASSARTGIAGANVLTF
j_call: TRBJ2-6
cdr3_length: 17
clone_size: once
v_call: TRBV5-4
d_call: TRBD1

cdr3_nt: TGTGCCACCAGTCCGGGACAGCTGATTAATGAAAAACTGTTTTTT
cdr3_aa: CATSPGQLINEKLFF
j_call: TRBJ1-4
cdr3_length: 15
clone_size: -
v_call: TRBV24-1
d_call: TRBD1

cdr3_nt: TGTGCCAGCAGTGAGACGGGGCGACAGGCTCAGGAGACCCAGTACTTC
cdr3_aa: CASSETGRQAQETQYF
j_call: TRBJ2-5
cdr3_length: 16
clone_size: -
v_call: TRBV27
d_call: -

cdr3_nt: TGCGCCAGCAGCCAGGAAGTTTTCCTTGATACGCAGTATTTT
cdr3_aa: CASSQEVFLDTQYF
j_call: TRBJ2-3
cdr3_length: 14
clone_size: -
v_call: TRBV5-1
d_call: -

cdr3_nt: TGTGCCAGCAGTCAAAAGAACACTGAAGCTTTCTTT
cdr3_aa: CASSQKNTEAFF
j_call: TRBJ1-1
cdr3_length: 12
clone_size: -
v_call: TRBV6-5
d_call: -

cdr3_nt: TGTGCCAGCTCACCACAGGGGGGGAGCACTGAAGCTTTCTTT
cdr3_aa: CASSPQGGSTEAFF
j_call: TRBJ1-1
cdr3_length: 14
clone_size: -
v_call: TRBV18
d_call: -

cdr3_nt: TGTGCCAGCAGCTTCCTCGGGGGAACGAACACTGAAGCTTTCTTT
cdr3_aa: CASSFLGGTNTEAFF
j_call: TRBJ1-1
cdr3_length: 15
clone_size: -
v_call: TRBV5-6
d_call: -

cdr3_nt: TGTGCCAGTAGTATAGGTCAGAATCAGCCCCAGCATTTT
cdr3_aa: CASSIGQNQPQHF
j_call: TRBJ1-5
cdr3_length: 13
clone_size: -
v_call: TRBV19
d_call: -

cdr3_nt: TGTGCCAGCAGTTACGGACAGGGGATAGCCAAAAACATTCAGTACTTC
cdr3_aa: CASSYGQGIAKNIQYF
j_call: TRBJ2-4
cdr3_length: 16
clone_size: few
v_call: TRBV3-1/TRBV3-2
d_call: TRBD1

cdr3_nt: TGTGCCAGCAGCTGGGGAGGTACGCAGTATTTT
cdr3_aa: CASSWGGTQYF
j_call: TRBJ2-3
cdr3_length: 11
clone_size: -
v_call: TRBV7-8
d_call: -

cdr3_nt: TGCGCCAGCAGCGTGGTGTTTATGCGGGAGGGCGACAATGAGCAGTTCTTC
cdr3_aa: CASSVVFMREGDNEQFF
j_call: TRBJ2-1
cdr3_length: 17
clone_size: -
v_call: TRBV5-1
d_call: TRBD2

cdr3_nt: TGTGCCAGCAGTTCCCACGGGGTGAACACTGAAGCTTTCTTT
cdr3_aa: CASSSHGVNTEAFF
j_call: TRBJ1-1
cdr3_length: 14
clone_size: -
v_call: TRBV28
d_call: -

cdr3_nt: TGTGCCAGCGTGGCGCGCGGGGGGCTGTTTTTT
cdr3_aa: CASVARGGLFF
j_call: TRBJ2-2
cdr3_length: 11
clone_size: -
v_call: TRBV6-6
d_call: TRBD2

cdr3_nt: TGCGCCAGCGGAGGACTAGCGGGCGTCAATGAGCAGTTCTTC
cdr3_aa: CASGGLAGVNEQFF
j_call: TRBJ2-1
cdr3_length: 14
clone_size: once
v_call: TRBV5-1
d_call: TRBD2

cdr3_nt: TGTGCCAGCAGCAGACAGGGGGGGACCTACGAGCAGTACTTC
cdr3_aa: CASSRQGGTYEQYF
j_call: TRBJ2-7
cdr3_length: 14
clone_size: -
v_call: TRBV9
d_call: TRBD1

cdr3_nt: TGTGCCAGCAGTTACTCGATGGGGAGCTACGAGCAGTACTTC
cdr3_aa: CASSYSMGSYEQYF
j_call: TRBJ2-7
cdr3_length: 14
clone_size: -
v_call: TRBV6-2/TRBV6-3
d_call: -

cdr3_nt: TGTGCCAGCAGCCGATTGGACAGCTTCTCTGGGGCCAACGTCCTGACTTTC
cdr3_aa: CASSRLDSFSGANVLTF
j_call: TRBJ2-6
cdr3_length: 17
clone_size: -
v_call: TRBV5-6
d_call: -

cdr3_nt: TGTGCCAGTGTAAGCGGATATCGCACAGATACGCAGTATTTT
cdr3_aa: CASVSGYRTDTQYF
j_call: TRBJ2-3
cdr3_length: 14
clone_size: -
v_call: TRBV28
d_call: -

cdr3_nt: TGTGCCAGCTCACCACCGTCTTCAGGGGGTCAGCCCCAGCATTTT
cdr3_aa: CASSPPSSGGQPQHF
j_call: TRBJ1-5
cdr3_length: 15
clone_size: -
v_call: TRBV18
d_call: TRBD1

cdr3_nt: TGTGCCAGTAACGTGGGGCCAGGTGTAACCTTC
cdr3_aa: CASNVGPGVTF
j_call: TRBJ1-2
cdr3_length: 11
clone_size: -
v_call: TRBV19
d_call: -

cdr3_nt: TGCGCCAGCAGCCAAGAGTCGGTGGACAGTTATGGCTACACCTTC
cdr3_aa: CASSQESVDSYGYTF
j_call: TRBJ1-2
cdr3_length: 15
clone_size: -
v_call: TRBV4-1
d_call: -

cdr3_nt: TGTGCCAGCAGCTTGGTGGGCCTCAGGGGCACTGAAGCTTTCTTT
cdr3_aa: CASSLVGLRGTEAFF
j_call: TRBJ1-1
cdr3_length: 15
clone_size: -
v_call: TRBV5-4
d_call: -

cdr3_nt: TGTGCCAGCAGGGGACAGGGGAATTCACCCCTCCACTTT
cdr3_aa: CASRGQGNSPLHF
j_call: TRBJ1-6
cdr3_length: 13
clone_size: -
v_call: TRBV7-2
d_call: TRBD1

cdr3_nt: TGTGCCAGCAGATGGGGAGCGGAGCGTACCGGGGAGCTGTTTTTT
cdr3_aa: CASRWGAERTGELFF
j_call: TRBJ2-2
cdr3_length: 15
clone_size: -
v_call: TRBV2
d_call: -

cdr3_nt: TGCGCCAGCAGCACGGACGGGAGCTCCTACAATGAGCAGTTCTTC
cdr3_aa: CASSTDGSSYNEQFF
j_call: TRBJ2-1
cdr3_length: 15
clone_size: -
v_call: TRBV5-1
d_call: -

cdr3_nt: TGTGCCAGCAGCCAATACAATGAGCAGTTCTTC
cdr3_aa: CASSQYNEQFF
j_call: TRBJ2-1
cdr3_length: 11
clone_size: -
v_call: TRBV12-3/TRBV12-4
d_call: -

cdr3_nt: TGTGCCAGCAGCCTGGGTGGGACTAGCGGCGGGACCCAGTACTTC
cdr3_aa: CASSLGGTSGGTQYF
j_call: TRBJ2-5
cdr3_length: 15
clone_size: -
v_call: TRBV5-6
d_call: TRBD2

cdr3_nt: TGTGCCAGCAGCCGACAGGTCCTTTCAGGCGAGCAGTACTTC
cdr3_aa: CASSRQVLSGEQYF
j_call: TRBJ2-7
cdr3_length: 14
clone_size: -
v_call: TRBV6-6
d_call: -

cdr3_nt: TGCGCCAGCAGCTCCGGACTAGCGGGAGCATTGGGGTACAATGAGCAGTTCTTC
cdr3_aa: CASSSGLAGALGYNEQFF
j_call: TRBJ2-1
cdr3_length: 18
clone_size: once
v_call: TRBV5-1
d_call: TRBD2

cdr3_nt: TGCGCCAGCAGAGAATCGGGACTAGTCACCGGGGAGCTGTTTTTT
cdr3_aa: CASRESGLVTGELFF
j_call: TRBJ2-2
cdr3_length: 15
clone_size: -
v_call: TRBV5-1
d_call: TRBD2

cdr3_nt: TGTGCCAGCAGCTTAGGGCGAGGGCCTATTAATGAAAAACTGTTTTTT
cdr3_aa: CASSLGRGPINEKLFF
j_call: TRBJ1-4
cdr3_length: 16
clone_size: -
v_call: TRBV13
d_call: -

cdr3_nt: TGCGCCAGCAGCTTCCTTGACATCTCTGGAAACACCATATATTTT
cdr3_aa: CASSFLDISGNTIYF
j_call: TRBJ1-3
cdr3_length: 15
clone_size: -
v_call: TRBV4-1
d_call: -

cdr3_nt: TGTGCCTGGAGAGATTTCGCCGAGCCTTTAGCTAACTATGGCTACACCTTC
cdr3_aa: CAWRDFAEPLANYGYTF
j_call: TRBJ1-2
cdr3_length: 17
clone_size: -
v_call: TRBV30
d_call: -